This T cell receptor beta chain was found in a study of control samples from healthy donors and cancer patients. Using immunoSEQ multiplex PCR, the repertoire was profiled, and TCRdb retains in-frame clones only, with some absent. This table holds 90,000 to 100,000 clones, 79% found once. V was trimmed by 1 base and J by 2 bases, leaving 5 bases between them. Germline CDR1 and CDR2: GTSNPN and SVGIG (reference sequence). This CDR3 is built from 12 residues. The genes are TRBV30 and TRBJ1-1; D remains unclear. The specimen sequenced was blood. The clonotype originates from a woman in her thirties in good health. CDR3 sequence reads: CAWSAPNTEAFF. CDR3 in DNA: TGTGCCTGGAGTGCCCCTAACACTGAAGCTTTCTTT.